This T cell receptor (beta chain) was recovered during a study of blood T cell repertoires in COVID-19. At the level of the study: Acute and convalescent COVID-19 samples came from the United States, Italy and Spain.

Original analysis: Estimation of nucleated cell counts relied on the amplification of reference gene primers. The assay was immunoSEQ multiplex PCR, and TCRdb's table has in-frame clones only and misses some. V, J and clone size are those of that table, while D and trimming were read from the DNA. The data contain under 20,000 clones, 85% to 90% of them singletons. Germline trimming cut 6 bases from V and 6 bases from J; bases unmatched to any gene: 11. This CDR3 is 15 amino acids long. Germline V gene data show CDR1 as MNHEY and CDR2 as SMNVEV (reference sequence). This clone was seen only once. The chain couples TRBV27 to TRBJ2-3; TRBD2 matches at 8 bases. This clonotype was obtained from a human donor in a cohort sampled during active COVID-19. The sample taken for sequencing was peripheral blood. In DNA form, the CDR3 reads TGTGCCAGCAGCCCGACTAGCGTTGGTTCCGATACGCAGTATTTT. Translation: CASSPTSVGSDTQYF.